The 17 T cell receptor beta chains reported below all come from one sample, sequenced in a study of blood T cells in healthy people across ages. Next came a second PCR, run for about 7 to 12 cycles, which used a sample-barcoded 5' primer along with a J-beta primer mix. TCRdb itself ran the 5' RACE reads through MiXCR, one entry per CDR3 protein. Counted here are more than 700,000 distinct CDR3 sequences, 53% occurring once; the ten biggest clones make up approximately 40%. The sequenced sample was blood. Source of these receptors: a man aged 80 or over in good health.

The gene calls are TRBV3-1 and TRBJ2-3, with TRBD2 identical over 7 bases. The germline gives CDR1 LGHDT, CDR2 YNNKEL (reference sequence). This CDR3 comprises 16 residues. The V gene end was trimmed by 3 bases and the J gene end by 5 bases; junction bases not matched to a gene: 11. CDR3 residues: CASSHAPTSTGDTQYF. The DNA for the CDR3 is TGTGCCAGCAGCCATGCCCCGACTAGCACGGGAGATACGCAGTATTTT.

The table lists this clonotype with a few counts. V and J are TRBV4-2 and TRBJ1-1; D is unclear. Trimming pared 3 bases from V and 1 base from J, leaving 12 bases between. The germline CDR1 and CDR2 sequences are LGHNA and YNFKEQ. The CDR3 has 15 amino acids. In nucleotides, the CDR3 is TGTGCCAGCAGCCAGGGTCATGGAGGGAACACTGAAGCTTTCTTT. Its translation is CASSQGHGGNTEAFF.

This clonotype was recorded a few times. The chain links TRBV7-2 to TRBJ2-1, with D possibly being TRBD1 (5 bases). V lost 5 bases to trimming and J lost 4 bases, with 12 bases between them. CDR1 is SGHTA and CDR2 is FQGNSA in the germline V gene. The CDR3 contains 14 residues. CDR3 loop: CASSLLTEYNEQFF. The CDR3 bases are TGTGCCAGCAGCCTCTTGACAGAATACAATGAGCAGTTCTTC.

The chain uses TRBV27 and TRBJ2-5; 12 nucleotides line up with TRBD2. The germline V gene encodes CDR1 MNHEY and CDR2 SMNVEV (reference sequence). There are 18 residues in the CDR3. With V trimmed by 5 bases and J by 4 bases, 14 bases remained unmatched. As DNA, the CDR3 is TGTGCCAGCAGTCCCTGGACTAGCGGGATTCCCACTCGAGAGACCCAGTACTTC. Protein: CASSPWTSGIPTRETQYF.

In this sample, this clonotype turned up a few times. The J gene is TRBJ2-1, the V gene TRBV10-3, with TRBD2 identical over 11 bases. CDR3 length: 18 residues. V lost 2 bases, J lost 0 bases, and 6 bases stayed unmatched. Germline CDR1 reads ENHRY; CDR2 reads SYGVKD. The CDR3 nucleotides are TGTGCCATCAGTGAGGCCAGTAGCGGGAGGGGCTCCTACAATGAGCAGTTCTTC. This sequence encodes CAISEASSGRGSYNEQFF.

The V call is TRBV7-3, the J call TRBJ2-4; no reliable D call. Gene TRBJ2-7 matches the end of the DNA better, so the J call may be wrong. Germline V CDR1 and CDR2: SGHTA, FQGTGA. This CDR3 has 13 residues. The CDR3 loop is CASSVEVQYEQYF. CDR3 coding DNA: TGTGCCAGCAGCGTGGAAGTACAATACGAGCAGTACTTC.

The gene calls are TRBV20-1 and TRBJ2-7; 10 bases align to TRBD2. CDR3 length: 15 amino acids. V was clipped by 4 bases and J by 2 bases; unmatched bases: 8. Germline V gene lookup returns CDR1 DFQATT and CDR2 SNEGSKA (reference sequence). For the CDR3, the DNA is TGCAGTGCTACCCCCTTAGCGGGAGGAGCCTACGAGCAGTACTTC. This translates into CSATPLAGGAYEQYF.

The chain joins TRBV20-1 to TRBJ2-1; TRBD2 agrees at 8 bases. Looked up from germline, CDR1 is DFQATT and CDR2 is SNEGSKA (reference sequence). The trim removed 0 bases at V and 12 bases at J, leaving 16 bases unmatched. CDR3 length equals 16 residues. The chain's CDR3 is CSARDLRSGRAVLQFF. CDR3 nucleotides: TGCAGTGCTAGAGATCTCAGGAGCGGGAGAGCTGTTCTGCAGTTCTTC.

This clonotype has a handful of counts. The J gene is TRBJ2-7, the V gene TRBV7-9; no clear D. There are 14 residues in the CDR3. V lost 1 base, J lost 0 bases, and 7 bases lay in between. CDR1 and CDR2 from the germline V gene are SEHNR and FQNEAQ (reference sequence). The CDR3 region has the DNA TGTGCCAGCAGCTTAGGCTACCACTCCTACGAGCAGTACTTC. Translation gives CASSLGYHSYEQYF.

This chain joins TRBV6-4 and TRBJ1-6; no clear D. Per germline, CDR1 MRHNA and CDR2 SNTAGT. V lost 11 bases, J lost 0 bases, and 11 bases lay in between. There are 14 residues in the CDR3. CDR3 DNA: TGTGCCGGAAGGACTGACTCCTATAATTCACCCCTCCACTTT. This encodes CAGRTDSYNSPLHF.

The rearrangement links TRBV10-3 to TRBJ2-7; TRBD1 aligns across 8 bases. From germline, CDR1 is ENHRY and CDR2 SYGVKD. The CDR3 runs 15 residues. V lost 2 bases and J lost 2; bases outside the gene matches: 5. This chain's CDR3 is CAISEATGAPYEQYF. The CDR3 region has the DNA TGTGCCATCAGTGAGGCGACAGGGGCCCCCTACGAGCAGTACTTC.

The chain carries TRBV20-1 and TRBJ2-3; D call uncertain. This CDR3 has 15 residues. V gave up 3 bases and J gave up 0 bases, with 13 bases separating them. The germline gives CDR1 DFQATT, CDR2 SNEGSKA (reference sequence). DNA for the CDR3: TGCAGTGCTAGTAATTTGTGGGAAAGCACAGATACGCAGTATTTT. This codes for CSASNLWESTDTQYF.

The V and J genes are TRBV2 and TRBJ2-7; 11 bases line up with TRBD2. Germline V lookup: CDR1 SNHLY, CDR2 FYNNEI. J lost 2 bases, V lost 3 bases, and 9 bases had no gene match. The CDR3 runs 17 residues. The CDR3 sequence is CASSEALTSGGPYEQYF. CDR3 in DNA: TGTGCCAGCAGTGAGGCCCTTACTAGCGGGGGCCCCTACGAGCAGTACTTC.

The chain employs TRBV4-2 and TRBJ2-7; D might be TRBD1 or TRBD2, each matching 5 bases. Germline assignment: CDR1 LGHNA and CDR2 YNFKEQ. The germline V and J ends were trimmed by 0 bases and 3 bases, with 9 bases remaining between them. The length of the CDR3 is 14 residues. The CDR3: CASSQDAGSYEQYF. CDR3 nucleotide sequence: TGTGCCAGCAGCCAAGATGCAGGGAGCTACGAGCAGTACTTC.

The chain is built from TRBV29-1 and TRBJ1-5; 7 nucleotides align to TRBD1. V dropped 4 bases and J dropped 3; count of bases not matched to a gene: 6. The CDR3 runs 14 residues. Germline values: CDR1 SQVTM, CDR2 ANQGSEA. In DNA form, the CDR3 reads TGCAGCGTTGGTTCCGGGACAGTCAATCAGCCCCAGCATTTT. Protein: CSVGSGTVNQPQHF.

This chain joins TRBV20-1 and TRBJ2-7; D not resolved. Trimming stripped 5 bases from V and 4 bases from J, with 9 bases between. CDR1 DFQATT and CDR2 SNEGSKA come from the germline V gene (reference sequence). The CDR3 runs 11 residues. In DNA, the CDR3 is TGCAGTGCTGCGACCCAATACGAGCAGTACTTC. Encoded protein: CSAATQYEQYF.

The chain uses TRBV4-1 and TRBJ2-3; 8 bases line up with TRBD2. The CDR3 has 17 residues. CDR1 and CDR2 (germline): MGHRA, YSYEKL. V dropped 4 bases and J dropped 0; count of bases not matched to a gene: 9. The CDR3 DNA reads as TGCGCCAGCAGCCGCCTTCTACTAGCGGCAAGCACAGATACGCAGTATTTT. Protein product: CASSRLLLAASTDTQYF.